The next 23 T cell receptor beta chains were all read from a single sample in a study of blood T cell repertoires in COVID-19. Clones were read by immunoSEQ multiplex PCR, and TCRdb kept only the in-frame ones, dropping some. The repertoire holds 40,000 to 45,000 clones, with around 91% as singletons. Sequencing input: peripheral blood. The receptors shown here come from a man in his fifties or sixties with active COVID-19.

The genes are TRBV5-1 and TRBJ1-2, with 9 positions matching TRBD1. Germline-derived CDR1 and CDR2 are SGHRS and YFSETQ. V was clipped by 0 bases and J by 8 bases; unmatched bases: 11. The CDR3 runs 16 residues. The CDR3 loop is CASSLGDRTGANGYTF. In DNA form, the CDR3 reads TGCGCCAGCAGCTTGGGGGACCGGACAGGGGCTAACGGCTACACCTTC.

This rearrangement joins TRBV7-2 to TRBJ2-1; D may be TRBD2 (6 bases). CDR3 length: 15 amino acids. CDR1 and CDR2 from the germline V gene are SGHTA and FQGNSA. The germline V and J ends were trimmed by 1 base and 6 bases, with 13 bases remaining between them. Here the CDR3 reads CASSLGGGGINEQFF. The CDR3 DNA reads TGTGCCAGCAGCTTAGGGGGAGGTGGGATCAATGAGCAGTTCTTC.

The chain has TRBV7-8 and TRBJ2-1, with D perhaps TRBD1 (6 bases). The V gene lost 5 bases and the J gene lost 8 bases, with 13 bases spanning the gap. Germline V gene data show CDR1 as SGHVS and CDR2 as FQNEAQ. CDR3 length: 13 amino acids. The CDR3 DNA reads TGTGCCAGCAGCGTCCAGGGGCGGTATGAGCAGTTCTTC. This gives the protein CASSVQGRYEQFF.

The chain recombines TRBV28 with TRBJ1-2; TRBD1 agrees at 7 bases. Germline-derived CDR1 and CDR2 are MDHEN and SYDVKM. Trimming at V came to 7 bases and at J to 7 bases, leaving 9 bases not matched to a gene. CDR3 length: 13 residues. CDR3 in DNA: TGTGCCAGCATTCAACAGGGGCGAAGTGGCTACACCTTC. This sequence encodes CASIQQGRSGYTF.

This clone was found once. The chain uses TRBV30 and TRBJ2-2; D might be TRBD2 (6 bases). Per germline, CDR1 GTSNPN and CDR2 SVGIG (reference sequence). Trimming removed 4 bases at V and 3 bases at J, with 12 bases between. The CDR3 is 14 residues long. DNA of the CDR3: TGTGCCTGGAAGGCGGGACTTCACACCGGGGAGCTGTTTTTT. This gives the protein CAWKAGLHTGELFF.

The chain joins TRBV2 to TRBJ2-3, with 9 bases lining up with TRBD2. Germline lookup yields CDR1 SNHLY and CDR2 FYNNEI. Trimming cost V 4 bases and J 2 bases; bases outside gene matches: 1. CDR3 size: 14 residues. The CDR3: CASSGGRATDTQYF. In DNA form, the CDR3 reads TGTGCCAGCAGTGGCGGGAGGGCCACAGATACGCAGTATTTT.

This clone has just one count. The rearrangement uses TRBV14 and TRBJ2-1, with a weak D call TRBD1 (6 bases). Between the trimmed V and J ends, which lost 4 bases and 6 bases, there was a span of 19 bases. The CDR3 has 16 residues. Germline V gene lookup returns CDR1 SGHDN and CDR2 FVKESK. The CDR3 coding sequence is TGTGCCAGCAGCCTCCTCAAAGGGCCCAGGGGCAATGAGCAGTTCTTC. This codes for CASSLLKGPRGNEQFF. The full variable domain, its missing parts supplied by reference TRBV14 and TRBJ2-1, is EAGVTQFPSHSVIEKGQTVTLRCDPISGHDNLYWYRRVMGKEIKFLLHFVKESKQDESGMPNNRFLAERTGGTYSTLKVQPAELEDSGVYFCASSLLKGPRGNEQFFGPGTRLTVL.

V gene TRBV5-1 combines with J gene TRBJ2-3; 11 positions agree with TRBD2. With V trimmed by 5 bases and J by 0 bases, 5 bases remained unmatched. CDR1 is SGHRS and CDR2 is YFSETQ in the germline V gene. The CDR3 covers 16 residues. Here the CDR3 DNA reads TGCGCCAGCAGGCCTGGGACTAGCGGAAGCACAGATACGCAGTATTTT. Encoded protein: CASRPGTSGSTDTQYF.

The gene calls are TRBV5-1 and TRBJ2-7; 8 bases are shared with TRBD1. V was clipped by 0 bases and J by 3 bases; unmatched bases: 8. This CDR3 spans 16 amino acids. Germline V gene sequence: CDR1 SGHRS, CDR2 YFSETQ. The CDR3 protein is CASSLEGTGPRYEQYF. In DNA form, the CDR3 reads TGCGCCAGCAGCTTGGAAGGGACAGGACCACGCTACGAGCAGTACTTC.

The chain joins TRBV19 to TRBJ2-2; 11 positions match TRBD2. Germline V gives CDR1 LNHDA, CDR2 SQIVND (reference sequence). The CDR3 totals 17 residues. J was trimmed by 2 bases and V by 0 bases; bases with no gene match: 2. The CDR3 sequence is CASSIEGLAENTGELFF. CDR3 DNA sequence: TGTGCCAGTAGTATAGAGGGACTAGCGGAAAACACCGGGGAGCTGTTTTTT.

V and J are TRBV4-1 and TRBJ2-3, with TRBD2 matching 12 bases. The CDR3 has 20 residues. The J segment lost 8 bases and the V segment lost 5 bases, leaving 23 bases of the junction unmatched. The germline V gene has CDR1 MGHRA and CDR2 YSYEKL. Here the CDR3 reads CASSGGGLLAGGEAEGTQYF. As DNA, the CDR3 is TGCGCCAGCAGCGGCGGTGGGTTGCTAGCGGGAGGGGAGGCTGAGGGTACGCAGTATTTT.

The rearrangement uses TRBV3-1 (or the pseudogene TRBV3-2) and TRBJ2-3, with a possible D match to TRBD1 (6 bases). The CDR3 is made up of 16 amino acids. Germline assignment: CDR1 LGHDT and CDR2 YNNKEL (reference sequence). Trimming stripped 0 bases from V and 4 bases from J, with 14 bases between. The chain's CDR3 is CASSQEVQGFADTQYF. DNA for the CDR3: TGTGCCAGCAGCCAAGAGGTTCAGGGGTTTGCAGATACGCAGTATTTT.

This chain links TRBV2 with TRBJ1-2; 8 nucleotides line up with TRBD1. Unmatched junction bases numbered 2, after V lost 5 bases and J lost 3 bases. Per germline, CDR1 SNHLY and CDR2 FYNNEI. There are 13 residues in the CDR3. CDR3 in amino acids: CASSQQGDYGYTF. In DNA, the CDR3 is TGTGCCAGCAGTCAACAGGGGGACTATGGCTACACCTTC.

The gene calls are TRBV30 and TRBJ2-1; tentatively, D is TRBD1 (6 bases). The CDR3 extends over 12 amino acids. The germline V and J ends were trimmed by 2 bases and 7 bases, with 9 bases remaining between them. The germline gives CDR1 GTSNPN, CDR2 SVGIG (reference sequence). CDR3 DNA sequence: TGTGCCTGGAGTCGAACAGGGAATGAGCAGTTCTTC. Residues: CAWSRTGNEQFF.

This clone was seen just once. The gene calls are TRBV11-2 and TRBJ2-1; 10 nucleotides match TRBD2. There are 15 residues in the CDR3. V lost 6 bases and J lost 5; bases outside the gene matches: 7. The V gene's germline CDR1 is SGHAT and CDR2 FQNNGV. The CDR3 nucleotides read TGTGCCAGCAGGCGTCTAGCGGGAGACCACAATGAGCAGTTCTTC. The encoded protein is CASRRLAGDHNEQFF. Based on the CDR3 plus reference TRBV11-2 and TRBJ2-1, the full variable domain is EAGVAQSPRYKIIEKRQSVAFWCNPISGHATLYWYQQILGQGPKLLIQFQNNGVVDDSQLPKDRFSAERLKGVDSTLKIQPAKLEDSAVYLCASRRLAGDHNEQFFGPGTRLTVL.

In nucleotides, the CDR3 is TGTGCCATCAGTGACGGGCAGGGAGGGAATGAGCAGTTCTTC. This sequence encodes CAISDGQGGNEQFF. The chain joins TRBV10-3 to TRBJ2-1; TRBD2 agrees at 7 bases. J lost 7 bases, V lost 3 bases, and 6 bases had no gene match. Germline CDR1 ENHRY, CDR2 SYGVKD. This CDR3 spans 14 amino acids.

The J gene is TRBJ2-5, the V gene TRBV18, with D unclear. With 2 bases removed from V and 4 bases from J, the gap between germline ends came to 8 bases. Germline V lookup: CDR1 KGHSH, CDR2 LQKENI. The CDR3 contains 13 residues. CDR3 sequence: CASSPGQAETQYF. CDR3 coding DNA: TGTGCCAGCTCACCAGGGCAGGCAGAGACCCAGTACTTC.

This rearrangement joins TRBV24-1 to TRBJ2-7; the D is unclear. The CDR3 covers 12 residues. V lost 6 bases and J lost 0, with 5 bases in between. Germline V CDR1 and CDR2: KGHDR, SFDVKD. CDR3 amino acids: CATSSGSYEQYF. The CDR3 nucleotides read TGTGCCACCAGTTCAGGCTCCTACGAGCAGTACTTC.

The CDR3 reads CASSPTTGQETQYF. The DNA of the CDR3 is TGTGCCAGCTCACCGACGACAGGACAAGAGACCCAGTACTTC. The rearrangement joins TRBV18 to TRBJ2-5; a weak D match, TRBD1 (6 bases). Germline values: CDR1 KGHSH, CDR2 LQKENI. The length of the CDR3 is 14 residues. The V end was cut by 3 bases, the J end by 2 bases, with 10 bases between. Full variable domain (remainder filled in from reference TRBV18 and TRBJ2-5): NAGVMQNPRHLVRRRGQEARLRCSPMKGHSHVYWYRQLPEEGLKFMVYLQKENIIDESGMPKERFSAEFPKEGPSILRIQQVVRGDSAAYFCASSPTTGQETQYFGPGTRLLVL.

The V gene is TRBV7-9, the J gene TRBJ1-5, with 9 bases lining up with TRBD1. Trimming took 5 bases from V and 16 from J; bases not matched to a gene: 12. The CDR3 is 13 residues long. CDR1 SEHNR and CDR2 FQNEAQ come from the germline V gene (reference sequence). The CDR3 protein is CASSREGDRVVHF. DNA for the CDR3: TGTGCCAGCAGCCGCGAGGGGGACAGGGTGGTACATTTT.

The chain links TRBV5-1 to TRBJ2-3, with TRBD2 matching over 8 bases. Germline V gives CDR1 SGHRS, CDR2 YFSETQ. This CDR3 region has 16 residues. The junction had 15 bases not matched to a gene; V was cut back by 4 bases and J by 8 bases. CDR3 bases: TGCGCCAGCAGCAAACTTCCGACTAGCGCGAAGGGTACGCAGTATTTT. This gives the protein CASSKLPTSAKGTQYF.

This clone was counted between two and nine times. The V call is TRBV2, the J call TRBJ2-2; D might be TRBD2 (5 bases). V lost 8 bases and J 6 bases, leaving 22 bases between the germline ends. Germline V gives CDR1 SNHLY, CDR2 FYNNEI. This CDR3 region has 16 residues. The CDR3 DNA sequence: TGTGCCAGCCTCAATGGTAGGAGGTTGGAGGCCGGGGAGCTGTTTTTT. It codes for CASLNGRRLEAGELFF. Based on the CDR3 plus reference TRBV2 and TRBJ2-2, the full variable domain is EPEVTQTPSHQVTQMGQEVILRCVPISNHLYFYWYRQILGQKVEFLVSFYNNEISEKSEIFDDQFSVERPDGSNFTLKIRSTKLEDSAMYFCASLNGRRLEAGELFFGEGSRLTVL.

The V call is TRBV5-8, the J call TRBJ2-2, with D uncertain. The CDR3 is 15 amino acids. Germline V gives CDR1 SGHTS, CDR2 YDEGEE. V gave up 4 bases and J gave up 6 bases, with 16 bases separating them. Here the CDR3 reads CASSPRVPRPGELFF. CDR3 nucleotides: TGTGCCAGCAGCCCCCGGGTCCCGAGGCCCGGGGAGCTGTTTTTT.